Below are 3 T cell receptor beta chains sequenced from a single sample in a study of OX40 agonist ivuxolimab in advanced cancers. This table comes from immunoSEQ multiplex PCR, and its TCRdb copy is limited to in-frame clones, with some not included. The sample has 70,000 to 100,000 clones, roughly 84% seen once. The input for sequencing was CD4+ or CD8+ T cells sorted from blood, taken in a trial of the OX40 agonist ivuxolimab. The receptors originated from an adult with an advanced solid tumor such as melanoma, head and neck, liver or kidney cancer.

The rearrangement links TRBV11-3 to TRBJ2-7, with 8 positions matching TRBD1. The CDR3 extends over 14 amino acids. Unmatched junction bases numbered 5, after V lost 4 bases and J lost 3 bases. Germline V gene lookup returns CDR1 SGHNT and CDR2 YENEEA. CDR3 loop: CASSSGTGNYEQYF. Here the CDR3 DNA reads TGTGCCAGCAGCTCCGGGACAGGTAACTACGAGCAGTACTTC.

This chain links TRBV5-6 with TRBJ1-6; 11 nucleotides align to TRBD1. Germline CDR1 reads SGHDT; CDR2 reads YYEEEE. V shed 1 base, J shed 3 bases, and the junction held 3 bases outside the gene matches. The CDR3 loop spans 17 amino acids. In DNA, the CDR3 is TGTGCCAGCAGCTTGCAGGGACAGGGGGTCTATAATTCACCCCTCCACTTT. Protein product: CASSLQGQGVYNSPLHF. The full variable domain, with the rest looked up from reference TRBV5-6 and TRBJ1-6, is DAGVTQSPTHLIKTRGQQVTLRCSPKSGHDTVSWYQQALGQGPQFIFQYYEEEERQRGNFPDRFSGHQFPNYSSELNVNALLLGDSALYLCASSLQGQGVYNSPLHFGNGTRLTVT.

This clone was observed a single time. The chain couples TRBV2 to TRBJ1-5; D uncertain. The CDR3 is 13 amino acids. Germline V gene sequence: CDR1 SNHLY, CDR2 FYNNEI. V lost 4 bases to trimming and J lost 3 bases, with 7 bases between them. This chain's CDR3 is CASSGGFNQPQHF. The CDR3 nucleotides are TGTGCCAGCAGTGGAGGCTTCAATCAGCCCCAGCATTTT.